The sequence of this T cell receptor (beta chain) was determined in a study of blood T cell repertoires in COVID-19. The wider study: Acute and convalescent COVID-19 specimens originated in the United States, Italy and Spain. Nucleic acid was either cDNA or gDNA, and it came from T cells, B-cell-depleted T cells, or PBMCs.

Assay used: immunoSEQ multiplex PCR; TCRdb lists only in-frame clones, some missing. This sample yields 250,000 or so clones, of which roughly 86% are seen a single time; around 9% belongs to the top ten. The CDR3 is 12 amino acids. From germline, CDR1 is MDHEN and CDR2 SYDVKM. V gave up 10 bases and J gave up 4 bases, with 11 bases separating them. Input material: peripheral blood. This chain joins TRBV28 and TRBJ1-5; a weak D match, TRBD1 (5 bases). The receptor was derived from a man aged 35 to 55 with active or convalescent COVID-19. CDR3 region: CATRGPNQPQHF. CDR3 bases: TGTGCCACAAGGGGCCCTAATCAGCCCCAGCATTTT.